The 21 T cell receptor beta chains below come from one sample, sequenced in a study of technical replicates of blood from several donors. Some clones are missing from TCRdb's copy, which holds only in-frame ones; the method was immunoSEQ multiplex PCR. The table lists 60,000 to 80,000 clones, approximately 89% of them singletons, with over 3.5% in the top ten. Input material: PBMCs. Receptors were obtained from a human donor in good health. Some clones in this sample may be carry-over from other donors' samples.

The chain couples TRBV2 to TRBJ2-5, with 12 nucleotides matching TRBD2. Trimming at V came to 3 bases and at J to 5 bases, leaving 7 bases not matched to a gene. From germline, CDR1 is SNHLY and CDR2 FYNNEI. The CDR3 spans 16 residues. CDR3 residues: CASSEDLAGGKETQYF. CDR3 bases: TGTGCCAGCAGTGAGGATCTAGCGGGGGGGAAGGAGACCCAGTACTTC.

J is TRBJ1-5 and V is TRBV7-8; 7 bases agree with TRBD1. Germline V lookup: CDR1 SGHVS, CDR2 FQNEAQ. This CDR3 spans 15 amino acids. The J segment lost 0 bases and the V segment lost 5 bases, leaving 4 bases of the junction unmatched. The CDR3 sequence: CASSPGQHSNQPQHF. The CDR3 DNA reads as TGTGCCAGCAGCCCGGGACAGCATAGCAATCAGCCCCAGCATTTT. Drawing the rest from reference TRBV7-8 and TRBJ1-5, the complete variable domain is GAGVSQSPRYKVAKRGQDVALRCDPISGHVSLFWYQQALGQGPEFLTYFQNEAQLDKSGLPSDRFFAERPEGSVSTLKIQRTQQEDSAVYLCASSPGQHSNQPQHFGDGTRLSIL.

V usage is TRBV7-9 and J usage is TRBJ1-1; weak D call: TRBD1 (6 bases). V dropped 2 bases and J dropped 4 bases, with 14 bases sitting between them. CDR3 length: 15 amino acids. Looked up from germline, CDR1 is SEHNR and CDR2 is FQNEAQ (reference sequence). This CDR3 reads CASSLYVGGGTEAFF. CDR3 bases: TGTGCCAGCAGCTTATATGTAGGGGGGGGCACTGAAGCTTTCTTT.

V gene TRBV27 combines with J gene TRBJ2-1; perhaps TRBD2 as D (6 bases). Trimming took off 2 bases at V and 4 bases at J, with 15 bases between the two ends. The length of the CDR3 is 16 residues. Germline V gene lookup returns CDR1 MNHEY and CDR2 SMNVEV (reference sequence). Here the CDR3 reads CASSLTVGTGYNEQFF. CDR3 DNA sequence: TGTGCCAGCAGTTTAACCGTAGGGACTGGGTACAATGAGCAGTTCTTC.

V gene TRBV7-2 combines with J gene TRBJ2-1; D not resolved. V lost 7 bases and J 0 bases, leaving 13 bases between the germline ends. The CDR3 extends over 15 amino acids. CDR1 and CDR2 (germline): SGHTA, FQGNSA. This chain's CDR3 is CASTSGRSSYNEQFF. CDR3 sequence (DNA): TGTGCCAGCACCTCGGGTCGGAGCTCCTACAATGAGCAGTTCTTC.

The chain carries TRBV4-2 and TRBJ2-5; TRBD2 aligns across 8 bases. Germline V CDR1 and CDR2: LGHNA, YNFKEQ. V was clipped by 0 bases and J by 9 bases; unmatched bases: 9. This CDR3 has 15 amino acids. CDR3 DNA: TGTGCCAGCAGCCAAGAACGCGCGGGGGGTCACCCCCAGTACTTC. Translating gives CASSQERAGGHPQYF.

The chain links TRBV7-3 to TRBJ2-2; D is perhaps TRBD1 (6 bases). CDR1 SGHTA and CDR2 FQGTGA come from the germline V gene. Trimming took 5 bases from V and 1 from J, leaving 17 bases between them. The CDR3 sequence is 17 residues long. CDR3 protein: CASSKKAGEGNTGELFF. The CDR3 bases are TGTGCCAGCAGCAAGAAAGCAGGGGAAGGGAACACCGGGGAGCTGTTTTTT. The variable domain in full, with the rest retrieved from reference TRBV7-3 and TRBJ2-2, is GAGVSQTPSNKVTEKGKYVELRCDPISGHTALYWYRQSLGQGPEFLIYFQGTGAADDSGLPNDRFFAVRPEGSVSTLKIQRTERGDSAVYLCASSKKAGEGNTGELFFGEGSRLTVL.

The chain couples TRBV2 to TRBJ1-2, with 8 nucleotides matching TRBD1. Trimming at V came to 1 base and at J to 7 bases, leaving 5 bases not matched to a gene. CDR3 length: 14 amino acids. Germline V CDR1 and CDR2: SNHLY, FYNNEI. This CDR3 is CASSEDQGAGGYTF. The CDR3 bases are TGTGCCAGCAGTGAAGACCAGGGGGCCGGTGGCTACACCTTC.

The CDR3 sequence is CASSPGTSGRNEQYF. The CDR3 coding sequence is TGCGCCAGCAGCCCGGGCACTAGCGGGAGGAACGAGCAGTACTTC. The chain links TRBV4-3 to TRBJ2-7, with TRBD2 matching 12 bases. The CDR3 has 15 amino acids. V lost 4 bases and J lost 5; bases outside the gene matches: 6. Germline loops: CDR1 LGHNA, CDR2 YSLEER.

This chain's CDR3 is CSVEGGDYNEQFF. The CDR3 DNA is TGCAGCGTTGAAGGGGGGGATTACAATGAGCAGTTCTTC. This rearrangement joins TRBV29-1 to TRBJ2-1, with D possibly matching TRBD2 (6 bases). The germline CDR1 and CDR2 sequences are SQVTM and ANQGSEA. The CDR3 consists of 13 residues. The V end was cut by 1 base, the J end by 4 bases, with 8 bases between.

V is TRBV2 and J is TRBJ2-5; possibly TRBD2 for D (6 bases). V lost 6 bases and J 2 bases, leaving 13 bases between the germline ends. CDR3 length equals 14 residues. CDR1 is SNHLY, CDR2 FYNNEI, per germline. CDR3 in amino acids: CASREGSGQETQYF. CDR3 nucleotides: TGTGCCAGCAGGGAGGGGAGCGGGCAAGAGACCCAGTACTTC.

This chain links TRBV25-1 with TRBJ2-1; 11 bases align to TRBD2. J lost 6 bases, V lost 8 bases, and 9 bases had no gene match. This CDR3 contains 15 residues. From germline, CDR1 is MGHDK and CDR2 SYGVNS. This CDR3 is CASALGLAVPNEQFF. CDR3 in DNA: TGTGCCAGCGCCCTGGGACTAGCGGTACCCAATGAGCAGTTCTTC.

The chain employs TRBV5-1 and TRBJ1-1; D is perhaps TRBD1 (5 bases). Germline loops: CDR1 SGHRS, CDR2 YFSETQ. Trimming cost V 0 bases and J 6 bases, with 21 bases left between them. The CDR3 sequence is 17 residues long. The CDR3 nucleotides read TGCGCCAGCAGCTTGGTCCTTACTGGTGGGGCTCAGTCTGAAGCTTTCTTT. Translation gives CASSLVLTGGAQSEAFF. The whole variable domain, remainder taken from reference TRBV5-1 and TRBJ1-1, is KAGVTQTPRYLIKTRGQQVTLSCSPISGHRSVSWYQQTPGQGLQFLFEYFSETQRNKGNFPGRFSGRQFSNSRSEMNVSTLELGDSALYLCASSLVLTGGAQSEAFFGQGTRLTVV.

V is TRBV2 and J is TRBJ2-1; TRBD2 matches at 14 bases. Germline-derived CDR1 and CDR2 are SNHLY and FYNNEI. V shed 6 bases, J shed 5 bases, and the junction held 6 bases outside the gene matches. CDR3 size: 16 residues. The CDR3: CASSDGTSGRNNEQFF. In nucleotides, the CDR3 is TGTGCCAGCAGCGACGGGACTAGCGGGAGAAACAATGAGCAGTTCTTC.

The chain recombines TRBV19 with TRBJ2-1, with D maybe TRBD2 (5 bases). Germline CDR1 reads LNHDA; CDR2 reads SQIVND (reference sequence). V shed 7 bases and J shed 5 bases, with 15 bases lying between them. The CDR3 loop spans 14 amino acids. The CDR3 region is CASNDWRKNNEQFF. The CDR3 nucleotides are TGTGCCAGTAACGACTGGAGGAAAAACAATGAGCAGTTCTTC.

The rearrangement links TRBV4-3 to TRBJ2-1, with 10 bases that match TRBD2. The V and J ends lost 3 bases and 8 bases, in that order; junction bases with no gene match: 7. CDR1 is LGHNA and CDR2 is YSLEER in the germline V gene. This CDR3 has 15 amino acids. The CDR3 DNA reads TGCGCCAGCAGCCAGGTGGCTAGCGGGAGTTATGAGCAGTTCTTC. It codes for CASSQVASGSYEQFF.

V usage is TRBV6-6 and J usage is TRBJ1-2, with 9 bases fitting TRBD1. J was trimmed by 7 bases and V by 6 bases; bases with no gene match: 6. CDR3 length equals 13 residues. Per germline, CDR1 MNHNY and CDR2 SVGAGI (reference sequence). The CDR3 here is CASRQQGAFGYTF. The CDR3 DNA follows: TGTGCCAGCAGGCAACAGGGGGCCTTTGGCTACACCTTC.

The chain has TRBV19 and TRBJ2-7; 9 bases line up with TRBD2. This CDR3 region has 14 residues. Unmatched junction bases numbered 6, after V lost 3 bases and J lost 6 bases. Germline V CDR1 and CDR2: LNHDA, SQIVND (reference sequence). CDR3 sequence reads: CASSMIAGGIEQYF. CDR3 nucleotide sequence: TGTGCCAGTAGTATGATCGCGGGGGGGATCGAGCAGTACTTC. The whole variable domain, remainder taken from reference TRBV19 and TRBJ2-7, is DGGITQSPKYLFRKEGQNVTLSCEQNLNHDAMYWYRQDPGQGLRLIYYSQIVNDFQKGDIAEGYSVSREKKESFPLTVTSAQKNPTAFYLCASSMIAGGIEQYFGPGTRLTVT.

V gene TRBV7-2 combines with J gene TRBJ2-1, with TRBD1 as a possible D gene (5 bases). CDR1 SGHTA and CDR2 FQGNSA come from the germline V gene. V shed 1 base and J shed 4 bases, with 11 bases lying between them. The CDR3 has 15 residues. The chain's CDR3 is CASSLVAGQYNEQFF. As DNA, the CDR3 is TGTGCCAGCAGCTTAGTGGCAGGGCAGTACAATGAGCAGTTCTTC.

Concerning this clone itself: The sample carries other DNA sequences with the same CDR3. The V call is TRBV7-2, the J call TRBJ1-5; possibly TRBD1 for D (6 bases). V lost 0 bases, J lost 6 bases, and 12 bases lay in between. The germline CDR1 and CDR2 sequences are SGHTA and FQGNSA. This CDR3 is 15 amino acids long. Written as DNA, the CDR3 is TGTGCCAGCAGCTTAGCAACAGGGAAAGGTCAGCCCCAGCATTTT. Protein product: CASSLATGKGQPQHF.

The chain links TRBV7-6 to TRBJ2-3; tentatively, D is TRBD2 (6 bases). The germline V gene encodes CDR1 SGHVS and CDR2 FNYEAQ. V dropped 0 bases and J dropped 1 base, with 11 bases sitting between them. This CDR3 comprises 16 residues. CDR3 in DNA: TGTGCCAGCAGCTTAGCCTTTGGCGGGGGCACAGATACGCAGTATTTT. It encodes CASSLAFGGGTDTQYF.